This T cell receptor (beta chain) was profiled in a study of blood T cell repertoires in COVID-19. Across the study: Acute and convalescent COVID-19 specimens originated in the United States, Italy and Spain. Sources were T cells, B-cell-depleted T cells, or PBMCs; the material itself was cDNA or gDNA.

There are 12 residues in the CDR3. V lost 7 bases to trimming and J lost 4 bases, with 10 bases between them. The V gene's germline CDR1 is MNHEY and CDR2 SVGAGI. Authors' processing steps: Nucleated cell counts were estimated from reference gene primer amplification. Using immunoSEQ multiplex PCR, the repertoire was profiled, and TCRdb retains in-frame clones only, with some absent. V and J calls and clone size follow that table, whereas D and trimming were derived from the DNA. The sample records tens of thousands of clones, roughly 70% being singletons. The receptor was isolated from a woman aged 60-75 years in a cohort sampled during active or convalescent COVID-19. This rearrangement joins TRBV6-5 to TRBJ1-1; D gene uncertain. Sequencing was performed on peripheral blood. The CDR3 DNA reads TGTGCCAGCACCTTCGGGATCACTGAAGCTTTCTTT. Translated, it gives CASTFGITEAFF.